The 19 T cell receptor beta chains below all came from one sample that was sequenced in a study of beta chain features in type 1 diabetes. Reverse transcription of all isolated RNA meant that expressed TCRB transcripts were sequenced. Repertoires were generated with immunoSEQ multiplex PCR, while TCRdb's copy carries only in-frame clones and drops some. The profile shows 150,000 to 200,000 clones, over 55% of them singletons. Findings and limits, study-wide: Type 1 diabetes patients had TCRB CDR3s that were shorter (moderately but significantly so) in all four CD4+ subsets.

These receptors are not linked to any known antigen. The specimen was naive CD4+ T cells from blood. Receptor source: a man aged 25 to 40 with type 1 diabetes.

The rearrangement joins TRBV30 to TRBJ1-2, with TRBD1 matching 7 bases. V gave up 0 bases and J gave up 2 bases; unmatched junction bases: 6. CDR3 length equals 15 residues. Germline-derived CDR1 and CDR2 are GTSNPN and SVGIG (reference sequence). The DNA of the CDR3 is TGTGCCTGGAGTGTACGAGAACAGGGGAACTATGGCTACACCTTC. Protein product: CAWSVREQGNYGYTF.

J is TRBJ2-7 and V is TRBV9, with a tentative D call TRBD2 (7 bases). Deletions cut 1 base from V and 1 base from J, with 12 bases between. The CDR3 has 15 amino acids. Germline CDR1 is SGDLS and CDR2 is YYNGEE. The CDR3: CASSVTAGASYEQYF. For the CDR3, the DNA is TGTGCCAGCAGCGTAACTGCGGGGGCATCCTACGAGCAGTACTTC.

The CDR3 DNA reads as TGCGCCAGCAGCTTGGCCAGGGAACCTCGCTCCTACAATGAGCAGTTCTTC. Translation: CASSLAREPRSYNEQFF. The rearrangement uses TRBV5-1 and TRBJ2-1; tentative D call: TRBD1 (5 bases). Germline CDR1 and CDR2: SGHRS and YFSETQ. V was clipped by 0 bases and J by 0 bases, with 13 bases between them. This CDR3 is 17 amino acids long.

With regard to this clone: Other DNA sequences from this sample encode an identical CDR3 as well. The J gene is TRBJ1-1, the V gene TRBV5-1, with 7 bases aligning to TRBD1. Unmatched junction bases numbered 0, after V lost 0 bases and J lost 1 base. The CDR3 length is 14 residues. CDR1 is SGHRS and CDR2 is YFSETQ in the germline V gene. This CDR3 reads CASSLGTGNTEAFF. The CDR3 nucleotides read TGCGCCAGCAGCTTGGGGACAGGGAACACTGAAGCTTTCTTT.

This clone was counted between two and nine times. CDR3 nucleotides: TGTGCCTGGAGTGGACAGGGAGATCAGCCCCAGCATTTT. Amino acid sequence: CAWSGQGDQPQHF. V usage is TRBV30 and J usage is TRBJ1-5; TRBD1 agrees at 7 bases. The CDR3 runs 13 residues. In germline, CDR1 is GTSNPN, CDR2 SVGIG (reference sequence). J was trimmed by 5 bases and V by 1 base; bases with no gene match: 2.

The chain combines TRBV29-1 with TRBJ1-4; TRBD1 might be the D (5 bases). Trimming cost V 5 bases and J 7 bases, with 11 bases left between them. Germline assignment: CDR1 SQVTM and CDR2 ANQGSEA. The CDR3 runs to 12 residues. In nucleotides, the CDR3 is TGCAGCGTTCGACAGTTCGGTGAAAAACTGTTTTTT. Amino acid sequence: CSVRQFGEKLFF.

This clone was counted between two and nine times. The chain couples TRBV29-1 to TRBJ2-3, with TRBD2 matching 8 bases. Germline loops: CDR1 SQVTM, CDR2 ANQGSEA. CDR3 length: 11 amino acids. The V gene end was trimmed by 7 bases and the J gene end by 8 bases; junction bases not matched to a gene: 5. The CDR3 DNA reads as TGCAGCGCAGGACTAGCAGCTACGCAGTATTTT. Protein product: CSAGLAATQYF.

This clone has just a few counts. The V and J genes are TRBV27 and TRBJ2-4, with a possible D match to TRBD2 (6 bases). V lost 2 bases, J lost 8 bases, and 13 bases lay in between. In germline, CDR1 is MNHEY, CDR2 SMNVEV (reference sequence). The CDR3 sequence is 14 residues long. The CDR3 DNA is TGTGCCAGCAGTTTACTGGACGGGGGAGACATTCAGTACTTC. It encodes CASSLLDGGDIQYF.

This clone was seen a few times. CDR3 in DNA: TGTGCCAGCTCACACCGGGACAGGGGCGGCAATGAGCAGTTCTTC. It specifies CASSHRDRGGNEQFF. The V gene is TRBV18, the J gene TRBJ2-1; TRBD1 matches at 10 bases. From germline, CDR1 is KGHSH and CDR2 LQKENI. The V and J ends lost 4 bases and 6 bases, in that order; junction bases with no gene match: 6. There are 15 residues in the CDR3.

The chain carries TRBV2 and TRBJ1-2; possibly TRBD1 for D (6 bases). The CDR3 is 14 amino acids. The germline V and J ends were trimmed by 7 bases and 2 bases, with 14 bases remaining between them. CDR1 and CDR2 (germline): SNHLY, FYNNEI. For the CDR3, the DNA is TGTGCCAGCACGAAAGATCAGGGGAACTATGGCTACACCTTC. Its protein product is CASTKDQGNYGYTF.

This clone was seen only a few times. V gene TRBV7-9 combines with J gene TRBJ2-1; unclear D gene. The CDR3 contains 12 residues. Trimming pared 4 bases from V and 5 bases from J, leaving 6 bases between. Germline values: CDR1 SEHNR, CDR2 FQNEAQ (reference sequence). In DNA form, the CDR3 reads TGTGCCAGCAGCTCCCCCAACAATGAGCAGTTCTTC. The encoded protein is CASSSPNNEQFF.

In its sample, this clone was seen a few times. This chain joins TRBV23-1 and TRBJ2-4; no clear D gene. TRBV23-1 is an ORF for which the function is uncertain. Trimming stripped 2 bases from V and 0 bases from J, with 11 bases between. The CDR3 loop spans 16 amino acids. The CDR3 sequence is CASSQGGNLAKNIQYF. CDR3 in DNA: TGCGCCAGCAGTCAAGGCGGCAACCTAGCCAAAAACATTCAGTACTTC.

The chain is built from TRBV19 and TRBJ1-5, with D possibly matching TRBD1 (6 bases). Deletions cut 6 bases from V and 5 bases from J, with 14 bases between. The length of the CDR3 is 14 residues. The germline gives CDR1 LNHDA, CDR2 SQIVND (reference sequence). The DNA for the CDR3 is TGTGCCAGTAGGCCCCCGGGGGGCTATCAGCCCCAGCATTTT. It specifies CASRPPGGYQPQHF.

This clone was picked up a small number of times. The V call is TRBV9, the J call TRBJ2-7; a possible D gene is TRBD1 (5 bases). CDR3 length equals 14 residues. CDR1 SGDLS and CDR2 YYNGEE come from the germline V gene. V was pared by 0 bases and J by 0 bases, with 7 bases between. In DNA, the CDR3 is TGTGCCAGCAGCGTAGGACAGAGCTCCTACGAGCAGTACTTC. It encodes CASSVGQSSYEQYF.

The chain joins TRBV15 to TRBJ2-3; TRBD2 might be the D (5 bases). Germline CDR1 LNHNV, CDR2 YYDKDF (reference sequence). V lost 5 bases to trimming and J lost 1 base, with 7 bases between them. The CDR3 covers 13 residues. CDR3 nucleotide sequence: TGTGCCACCAGCTTGCGGGGCACAGATACGCAGTATTTT. It specifies CATSLRGTDTQYF.

A remark on this clone: A junction end diverges from the germline sequence, so it may reflect a read error. CDR3 sequence: CSGETSGGQETQYF. The CDR3 bases are TGCAGCGGTGAAACTAGCGGGGGACAAGAGACCCAGTACTTC. The V gene is TRBV29-1, the J gene TRBJ2-5; 11 bases match TRBD2. Germline assignment: CDR1 SQVTM and CDR2 ANQGSEA. The length of the CDR3 is 14 residues.

This clone appeared a few times. This chain joins TRBV30 and TRBJ2-5, with D possibly being TRBD2 (5 bases). Per the germline V gene, CDR1 is GTSNPN and CDR2 is SVGIG (reference sequence). The CDR3 is made up of 13 amino acids. V was cut by 0 bases and J by 2 bases, with 7 bases left in between. The CDR3 protein is CAWSVLVQETQYF. CDR3 DNA: TGTGCCTGGAGTGTACTAGTGCAAGAGACCCAGTACTTC.

The chain carries TRBV5-1 and TRBJ2-1, with D perhaps TRBD2 (5 bases). Trimming pared 4 bases from V and 0 bases from J, leaving 11 bases between. CDR1 SGHRS and CDR2 YFSETQ come from the germline V gene. There are 15 residues in the CDR3. For the CDR3, the DNA is TGCGCCAGCAGCCCGGACGGAGGCTCCTACAATGAGCAGTTCTTC. Encoded protein: CASSPDGGSYNEQFF.

This clone appeared a few times. The chain recombines TRBV29-1 with TRBJ2-1; D uncertain. V gave up 4 bases and J gave up 3 bases, with 7 bases separating them. This CDR3 is built from 12 residues. The V gene's germline CDR1 is SQVTM and CDR2 ANQGSEA. Here the CDR3 DNA reads TGCAGCGTTGGGGAAAGCTACAATGAGCAGTTCTTC. Translating it yields CSVGESYNEQFF.